A single sample gave rise to the 28 T cell receptor beta chains below, sequenced in a study of CD4 and CD8 cells across lung adenocarcinoma regions (dated by TCRdb to between 2018 and 2020). The library was prepared using PCR. Sequencing took place on a HiSeq X Ten. Through fastp at Q25 and MiXCR, TCRdb rebuilt clones from the public reads, retaining in-frame beta chains. Identical CDR3 proteins give one entry, which carries the most common genes and DNA. The sample has over 15,000 distinct CDR3 sequences on record, around 53% of them singletons. 55% of the sample is held by the ten biggest clonotypes. Sequencing used CD8+ T cells from the center of a lung tumor. Explained via the paper, the cell subset or site label denotes: tumor center region. The source of these receptors is a female donor with lung adenocarcinoma. The CD4 and CD8 labels of this study may be unreliable.

This clonotype was picked up a small number of times. The chain combines TRBV6-1 with TRBJ1-6; D is unclear. Deletions cut 6 bases from V and 7 bases from J, with 16 bases between. CDR1 and CDR2 from the germline V gene are MNHNS and SASEGT. CDR3 size: 15 residues. CDR3 bases: TGTGCCAGCAGGGCAAGTTTGCCCCCGAATTCACCCCTCCACTTT. Protein: CASRASLPPNSPLHF.

In its sample, this clonotype ranks as medium-sized. The rearrangement joins TRBV6-1 to TRBJ2-1; 10 positions agree with TRBD2. CDR1 is MNHNS, CDR2 SASEGT, per germline. The CDR3 sequence is 16 residues long. Unmatched junction bases numbered 13, after V lost 4 bases and J lost 10 bases. CDR3 region: CASSARLAGVTVEQFF. For the CDR3, the DNA is TGTGCCAGCAGTGCCAGACTAGCGGGTGTAACGGTCGAGCAGTTCTTC.

The V and J genes are TRBV6-5 and TRBJ2-1; 9 bases line up with TRBD1. The end of the DNA fits TRBJ2-7 better, so the J call may be wrong. There are 15 residues in the CDR3. Germline CDR1 MNHEY, CDR2 SVGAGI. DNA of the CDR3: TGTGCCAGCAGTTACTCACCGGGACAGGGATCCGAGCAGTACTTC. This sequence encodes CASSYSPGQGSEQYF.

V and J are TRBV27 and TRBJ2-5; maybe TRBD2 (6 bases). Between the trimmed V and J ends, which lost 5 bases and 4 bases, there was a span of 11 bases. The CDR3 consists of 13 residues. Germline V lookup: CDR1 MNHEY, CDR2 SMNVEV (reference sequence). The CDR3 loop reads CASSPGDAETQYF. The DNA of the CDR3 is TGTGCCAGCAGTCCGGGGGACGCAGAGACCCAGTACTTC.

On this clonotype: An end of the junction differs from the germline gene, which may be a read error. The chain combines TRBV25-1 with TRBJ2-3, with D possibly matching TRBD2 (6 bases). Germline CDR1 MGHDK, CDR2 SYGVNS. The CDR3 extends over 16 amino acids. The CDR3 nucleotides are TGTGCCAGCGCGGGGCGCGGGGCCTGTGGCCCAGATACGCAGTATTTC. This translates into CASAGRGACGPDTQYF.

V usage is TRBV6-1 and J usage is TRBJ2-4; D gene unclear. The CDR3 runs 14 residues. Germline V lookup: CDR1 MNHNS, CDR2 SASEGT. V shed 0 bases and J shed 8 bases, with 11 bases lying between them. CDR3 in DNA: TGTGCCAGCAGTGAAGCAGGGCCAAAACACATTCAGTACTTC. Amino acids: CASSEAGPKHIQYF.

The J gene is TRBJ2-5, the V gene TRBV6-1, with 7 bases aligning to TRBD1. The J call may not be correct, given that the DNA end is closer to TRBJ2-1. CDR1 and CDR2 (germline): MNHNS, SASEGT. The CDR3 spans 13 residues. CDR3 nucleotide sequence: TGTGCCAGCAGCGATGGACAGGTTGATGAGCAGTTCTTC. As protein: CASSDGQVDEQFF.

This clonotype was detected many times. The rearrangement links TRBV27 to TRBJ2-1; D is unclear. The J call may be mistaken, given a closer DNA end match to TRBJ2-7. CDR3 length: 12 residues. In germline, CDR1 is MNHEY, CDR2 SMNVEV (reference sequence). The DNA of the CDR3 is TGTGCCAGCAGCTCGACCTCCTACGAGCAGTACTTC. Its translation is CASSSTSYEQYF.

V usage is TRBV6-1 and J usage is TRBJ1-6; D unclear. The CDR3 loop spans 16 amino acids. V was clipped by 7 bases and J by 0 bases, with 13 bases between them. CDR1 MNHNS and CDR2 SASEGT come from the germline V gene. The CDR3 reads CASTPGISSYNSPLHF. The CDR3 DNA is TGTGCCAGCACCCCGGGGATAAGCTCCTATAATTCACCCCTCCACTTT.

The chain uses TRBV6-1 and TRBJ2-1; D tentatively reads TRBD1 or TRBD2 (6 bases each). Gene TRBJ2-5 matches the end of the DNA better, so the J call may be wrong. Per the germline V gene, CDR1 is MNHNS and CDR2 is SASEGT. The CDR3 has 13 amino acids. DNA of the CDR3: TGTGCCAGCAGTGGAGGGGGGCGGGAGACCCAGTACTTC. It is translated as CASSGGGRETQYF.

This clonotype is classed as medium-sized (0.01 to 0.1%). J is TRBJ2-3 and V is TRBV10-1, with D possibly TRBD1 on 6 matching bases. The CDR3 is made up of 13 amino acids. Trimming took off 0 bases at V and 7 bases at J, with 8 bases between the two ends. From germline, CDR1 is WNHNN and CDR2 SYGVQD (reference sequence). This CDR3 reads CASSESRGNTQYF. CDR3 nucleotides: TGCGCCAGCAGTGAGTCGAGGGGGAATACGCAGTATTTT.

The chain joins TRBV7-2 to TRBJ1-3; the match to TRBD1 covers 9 bases. V dropped 0 bases and J dropped 0; count of bases not matched to a gene: 3. Germline V gene lookup returns CDR1 SGHTA and CDR2 FQGNSA. This CDR3 region has 17 residues. CDR3 in amino acids: CASSLATGGRSGNTIYF. The DNA of the CDR3 is TGTGCCAGCAGCTTAGCCACAGGGGGCCGCTCTGGAAACACCATATATTTT.

The CDR3 nucleotides are TGTGCCTCTTCCGGGGACCACAATGAGCAGTTCTTC. This translates into CASSGDHNEQFF. V gene TRBV10-3 combines with J gene TRBJ2-1; D assignment may be TRBD1 or TRBD2 (5 bases each). The CDR3 consists of 12 residues. Trimming removed 11 bases at V and 5 bases at J, with 13 bases between. The germline gives CDR1 ENHRY, CDR2 SYGVKD.

The V and J genes are TRBV6-1 and TRBJ1-2; D is unresolved. There are 15 residues in the CDR3. Trimming cost V 1 base and J 1 base, with 10 bases left between them. The V gene's germline CDR1 is MNHNS and CDR2 SASEGT. CDR3 residues: CASSEDLQINYGYTF. In DNA, the CDR3 is TGTGCCAGCAGTGAAGATCTACAGATTAACTATGGCTACACCTTC.

This clonotype was seen many times. The genes are TRBV10-2 and TRBJ2-5; no definite D call. The DNA end is more similar to TRBJ2-7, so the J call may be wrong. The CDR3 length is 12 residues. Germline CDR1 is WSHSY and CDR2 is SAAADI. Written as DNA, the CDR3 is TGCGCCAGCAGTGTCCAGACCTACGAGCAGTACTTC. It yields the protein CASSVQTYEQYF.

The V gene is TRBV7-3, the J gene TRBJ2-5; D might be TRBD2 (6 bases). This CDR3 is 14 amino acids long. Germline V gene sequence: CDR1 SGHTA, CDR2 FQGTGA. Trimming shortened V by 2 bases and J by 7 bases, and 14 bases separated the two germline ends. The CDR3 DNA follows: TGTGCCAGCAGCTTAGGAGGGGTCCCTGGGACCCAGTACTTC. It encodes CASSLGGVPGTQYF.

In this sample, this clonotype turned up a few times. The chain recombines TRBV6-1 with TRBJ2-3; tentative D call: TRBD2 (5 bases). The CDR3 length is 15 residues. From germline, CDR1 is MNHNS and CDR2 SASEGT. Trimming removed 5 bases at V and 4 bases at J, with 16 bases between. The CDR3 nucleotides read TGTGCCAGCAGTCCCGGGGAGATGGTGGCAGATACGCAGTATTTT. As protein: CASSPGEMVADTQYF.

This clonotype has a count of ten or more. The chain joins TRBV23-1 to TRBJ2-5; D not certain. The DNA end favors TRBJ2-7, so the J call may be wrong. TRBV23-1 is sorted into the ORF group, with uncertain function. The CDR3 is 11 residues long. The CDR3 bases are TGCGCCAGCAGTCTCCGTGACGAGCAGTACTTC. It yields the protein CASSLRDEQYF.

This clonotype was counted only a few times. The chain is built from TRBV10-3 and TRBJ2-1; D gene uncertain. From germline, CDR1 is ENHRY and CDR2 SYGVKD. The ends were cut back, 2 bases at V and 2 bases at J, with 4 bases in the middle. The CDR3 is made up of 13 amino acids. The CDR3 region has the DNA TGTGCCATCAGTGAGAGGACCTACAATGAGCAGTTCTTC. Translated, it gives CAISERTYNEQFF.

This clonotype was seen only a few times. This chain links TRBV6-1 with TRBJ2-5, with 9 bases lining up with TRBD1. Germline values: CDR1 MNHNS, CDR2 SASEGT. CDR3 size: 15 residues. Losses at the gene ends were 5 bases for V and 3 bases for J; bases not matched to a gene: 7. The CDR3 is CASSPGTGRKETQYF. The CDR3 bases are TGTGCCAGCAGTCCCGGGACAGGGAGGAAAGAGACCCAGTACTTC.

There are a few counts of this clonotype. This chain joins TRBV10-1 and TRBJ2-1; 11 bases match TRBD2. V was pared by 6 bases and J by 4 bases, with 23 bases of the junction left unmatched. From germline, CDR1 is WNHNN and CDR2 SYGVQD (reference sequence). The CDR3 has 21 amino acids. CDR3 residues: CASRDLAGGLGGTISYNEQFF. DNA for the CDR3: TGCGCCAGCAGGGACCTAGCGGGAGGCCTCGGGGGTACAATCTCGTACAATGAGCAGTTCTTC.

This chain links TRBV4-3 with TRBJ1-6, with TRBD1 identical over 8 bases. CDR3 length: 14 amino acids. Germline assignment: CDR1 LGHNA and CDR2 YSLEER. Unmatched junction bases numbered 4, after V lost 0 bases and J lost 12 bases. The CDR3 loop is CASSQDYRGRPLHF. The CDR3 nucleotides read TGCGCCAGCAGCCAAGACTACAGGGGGAGACCCCTCCACTTT.

Of note for this clonotype: The junction departs from the called germline gene at one end, perhaps through a read error. The genes are TRBV7-2 and TRBJ2-2, with 10 nucleotides matching TRBD1. CDR3 size: 15 residues. Germline-derived CDR1 and CDR2 are SGHTA and FQGNSA. The CDR3 DNA reads as TGTGCCAGCGGCCGACGGGTAGTGGGGACAGGGGCGCTGTTTTTT. This encodes CASGRRVVGTGALFF.

This clonotype has only a few counts. V and J are TRBV6-2 or TRBV6-3 and TRBJ2-7; D not certain. The length of the CDR3 is 13 residues. V was cut by 7 bases and J by 2 bases, with 12 bases left in between. Germline CDR1 reads MNHEY; CDR2 reads SVGEGT. The CDR3 sequence: CASNGLYTYEQYF. CDR3 nucleotides: TGTGCCAGCAACGGGCTGTATACCTACGAGCAGTACTTC.

The gene calls are TRBV5-8 and TRBJ2-3, with 11 bases fitting TRBD2. The V and J ends lost 4 bases and 2 bases, in that order; junction bases with no gene match: 6. The CDR3 consists of 16 residues. Germline V gene data show CDR1 as SGHTS and CDR2 as YDEGEE. The DNA for the CDR3 is TGTGCCAGCAGCCCCGGGACTAGCGGCCCCACAGATACGCAGTATTTT. It encodes CASSPGTSGPTDTQYF.

In the case of this clonotype: The conserved phenylalanine or tryptophan normally closing the CDR3 is absent here, so this likely arose from a read error. Because the CDR3's place on the DNA is in doubt, the DNA is left out and the CDR3 is given as listed by TCRdb. This chain connects TRBV10-1 to TRBJ2-1; the table gives TRBD2 as D, unverified against the DNA. Germline values: CDR1 WNHNN, CDR2 SYGVQD (reference sequence). The CDR3 spans 13 amino acids, including both terminal residues. The CDR3 protein is CASTRTSGLSSSY.

This clonotype appeared a few times. The chain carries TRBV6-5 and TRBJ2-1; 7 bases agree with TRBD1. The J call may be mistaken, given a closer DNA end match to TRBJ2-7. The CDR3 is made up of 13 amino acids. Germline CDR1 MNHEY, CDR2 SVGAGI. This CDR3 reads CASSSRGPYEQYF. CDR3 coding DNA: TGTGCCAGCAGTTCGAGGGGGCCCTACGAGCAGTACTTC.

The rearrangement uses TRBV10-3 and TRBJ1-1; D not resolved. Germline CDR1 ENHRY, CDR2 SYGVKD. There are 15 residues in the CDR3. Trimming left V 0 bases short and J 0 bases short, with 8 bases between. CDR3 in DNA: TGTGCCATCAGTGAGTCGCCGGGCCTGAACACTGAAGCTTTCTTT. Amino acids: CAISESPGLNTEAFF.